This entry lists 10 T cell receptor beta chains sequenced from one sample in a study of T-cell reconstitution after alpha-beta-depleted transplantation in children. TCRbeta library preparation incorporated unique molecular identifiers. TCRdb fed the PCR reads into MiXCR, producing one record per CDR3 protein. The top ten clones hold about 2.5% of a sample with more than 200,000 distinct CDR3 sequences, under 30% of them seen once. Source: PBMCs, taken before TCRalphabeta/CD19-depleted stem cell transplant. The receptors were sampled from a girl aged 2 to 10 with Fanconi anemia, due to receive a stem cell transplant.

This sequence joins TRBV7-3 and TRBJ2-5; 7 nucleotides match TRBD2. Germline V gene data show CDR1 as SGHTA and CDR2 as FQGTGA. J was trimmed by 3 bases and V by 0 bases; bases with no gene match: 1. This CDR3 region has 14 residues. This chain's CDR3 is CASSLTGTKETQYF. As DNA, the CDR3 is TGTGCCAGCAGCTTAACAGGGACTAAAGAGACCCAGTACTTC. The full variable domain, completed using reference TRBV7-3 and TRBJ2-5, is GAGVSQTPSNKVTEKGKYVELRCDPISGHTALYWYRQSLGQGPEFLIYFQGTGAADDSGLPNDRFFAVRPEGSVSTLKIQRTERGDSAVYLCASSLTGTKETQYFGPGTRLLVL.

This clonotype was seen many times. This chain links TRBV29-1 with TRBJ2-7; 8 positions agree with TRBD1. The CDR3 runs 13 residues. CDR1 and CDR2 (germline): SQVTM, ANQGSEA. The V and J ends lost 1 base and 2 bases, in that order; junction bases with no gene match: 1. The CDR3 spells CSVEGGQAYEQYF. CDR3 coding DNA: TGCAGCGTTGAAGGGGGACAGGCCTACGAGCAGTACTTC.

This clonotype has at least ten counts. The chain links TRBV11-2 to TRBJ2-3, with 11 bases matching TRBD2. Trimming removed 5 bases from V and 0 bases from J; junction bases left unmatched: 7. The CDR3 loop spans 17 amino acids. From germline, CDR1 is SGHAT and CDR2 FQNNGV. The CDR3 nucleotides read TGTGCCAGCAGCCTCGGGCTAGCGGGAGGAAGCACAGATACGCAGTATTTT. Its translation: CASSLGLAGGSTDTQYF. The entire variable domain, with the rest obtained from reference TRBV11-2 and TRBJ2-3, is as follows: EAGVAQSPRYKIIEKRQSVAFWCNPISGHATLYWYQQILGQGPKLLIQFQNNGVVDDSQLPKDRFSAERLKGVDSTLKIQPAKLEDSAVYLCASSLGLAGGSTDTQYFGPGTRLTVL.

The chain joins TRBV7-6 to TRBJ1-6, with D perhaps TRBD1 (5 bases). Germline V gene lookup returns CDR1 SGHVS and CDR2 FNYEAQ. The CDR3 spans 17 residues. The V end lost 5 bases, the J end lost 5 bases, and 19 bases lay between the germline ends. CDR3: CASSRGTGTDDNSPLHF. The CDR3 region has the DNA TGTGCCAGCAGCCGTGGAACCGGGACGGATGATAATTCACCCCTCCACTTT.

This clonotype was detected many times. CDR3 residues: CASRGAPLEDTQYF. Here the CDR3 DNA reads TGCGCCAGCAGGGGGGCCCCTCTGGAAGATACGCAGTATTTT. The chain joins TRBV5-1 to TRBJ2-3; D might be TRBD1 (6 bases). V gave up 5 bases and J gave up 5 bases, with 15 bases separating them. The CDR3 sequence is 14 residues long. Germline CDR1 and CDR2: SGHRS and YFSETQ.

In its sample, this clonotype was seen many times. The CDR3 region has the DNA TGTGCCAGCAGCTTAGGGACAGGGGGATTCTACGAGCAGTACTTC. It codes for CASSLGTGGFYEQYF. J is TRBJ2-7 and V is TRBV11-2; 10 bases align to TRBD1. The CDR3 extends over 15 amino acids. V dropped 1 base and J dropped 3; count of bases not matched to a gene: 3. CDR1 and CDR2 (germline): SGHAT, FQNNGV.

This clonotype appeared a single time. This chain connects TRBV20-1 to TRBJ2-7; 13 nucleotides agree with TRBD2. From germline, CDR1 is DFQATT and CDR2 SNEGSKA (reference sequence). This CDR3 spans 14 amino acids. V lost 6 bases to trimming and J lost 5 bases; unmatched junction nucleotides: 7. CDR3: CSAFLGLAGDEQYF. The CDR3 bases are TGCAGTGCCTTCCTCGGACTAGCGGGAGACGAGCAGTACTTC.

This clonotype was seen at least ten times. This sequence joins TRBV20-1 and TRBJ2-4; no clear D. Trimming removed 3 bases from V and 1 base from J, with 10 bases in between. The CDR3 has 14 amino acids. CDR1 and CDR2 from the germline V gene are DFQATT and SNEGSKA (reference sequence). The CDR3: CSARQSKAKNIQYF. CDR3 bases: TGCAGTGCTAGGCAGTCTAAGGCCAAAAACATTCAGTACTTC.

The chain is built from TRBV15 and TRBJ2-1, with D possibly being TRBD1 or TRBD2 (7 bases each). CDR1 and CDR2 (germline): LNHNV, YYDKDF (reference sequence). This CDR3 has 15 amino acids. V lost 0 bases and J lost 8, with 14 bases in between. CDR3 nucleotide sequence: TGTGCCACCAGCAGAGATGCAGGGGGGGTCGATGAGCAGTTCTTC. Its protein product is CATSRDAGGVDEQFF.

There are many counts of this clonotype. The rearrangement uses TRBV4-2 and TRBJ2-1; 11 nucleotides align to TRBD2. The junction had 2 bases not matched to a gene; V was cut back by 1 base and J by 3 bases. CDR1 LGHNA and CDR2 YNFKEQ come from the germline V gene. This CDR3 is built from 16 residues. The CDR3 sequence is CASSQAGLADYNEQFF. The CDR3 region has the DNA TGTGCCAGCAGCCAAGCGGGACTAGCGGACTACAATGAGCAGTTCTTC.